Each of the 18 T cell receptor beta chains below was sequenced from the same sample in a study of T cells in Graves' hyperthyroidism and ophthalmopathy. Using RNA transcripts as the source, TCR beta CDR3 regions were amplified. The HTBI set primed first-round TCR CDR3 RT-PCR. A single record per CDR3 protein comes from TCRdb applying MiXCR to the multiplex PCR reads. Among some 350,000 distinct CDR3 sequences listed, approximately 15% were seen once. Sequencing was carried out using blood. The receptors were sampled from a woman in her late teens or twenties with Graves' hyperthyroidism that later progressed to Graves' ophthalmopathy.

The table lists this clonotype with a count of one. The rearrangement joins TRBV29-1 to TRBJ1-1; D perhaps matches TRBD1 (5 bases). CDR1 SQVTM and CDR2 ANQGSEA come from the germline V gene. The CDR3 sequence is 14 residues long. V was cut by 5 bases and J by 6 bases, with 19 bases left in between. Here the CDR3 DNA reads TGCAGCGTTAGCGCCGGGACGATCCTCCCTGAAGCTTTCTTT. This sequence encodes CSVSAGTILPEAFF. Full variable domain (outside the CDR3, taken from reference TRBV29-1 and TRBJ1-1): SAVISQKPSRDICQRGTSLTIQCQVDSQVTMMFWYRQQPGQSLTLIATANQGSEATYESGFVIDKFPISRPNLTFSTLTVSNMSPEDSSIYLCSVSAGTILPEAFFGQGTRLTVV.

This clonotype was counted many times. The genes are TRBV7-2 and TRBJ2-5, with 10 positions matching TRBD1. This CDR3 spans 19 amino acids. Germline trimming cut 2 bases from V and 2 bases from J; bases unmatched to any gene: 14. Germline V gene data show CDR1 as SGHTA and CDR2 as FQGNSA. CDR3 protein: CASSLRRTGGTGAQETQYF. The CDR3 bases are TGTGCCAGCAGCTTACGTAGGACAGGGGGTACTGGGGCACAAGAGACCCAGTACTTC.

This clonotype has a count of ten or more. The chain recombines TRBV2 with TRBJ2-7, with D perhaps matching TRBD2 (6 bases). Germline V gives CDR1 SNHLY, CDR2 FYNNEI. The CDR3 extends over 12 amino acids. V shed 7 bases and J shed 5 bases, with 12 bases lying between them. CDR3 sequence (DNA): TGTGCCAGCAAGGGCGGGGCAGACGAGCAGTACTTC. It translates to CASKGGADEQYF.

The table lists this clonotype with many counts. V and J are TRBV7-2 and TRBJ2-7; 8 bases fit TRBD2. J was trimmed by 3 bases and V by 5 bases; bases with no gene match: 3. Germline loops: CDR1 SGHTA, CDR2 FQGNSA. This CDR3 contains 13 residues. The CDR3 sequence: CASSRGLDYEQYF. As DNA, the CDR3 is TGTGCCAGCAGCCGGGGACTAGACTACGAGCAGTACTTC.

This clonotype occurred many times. In nucleotides, the CDR3 is TGTGCCAGCAGTCTAAGACAGGGGGTGAGAGAGCAGTACTTC. Amino acids: CASSLRQGVREQYF. The chain is built from TRBV28 and TRBJ2-7, with 9 nucleotides matching TRBD1. The CDR3 has 14 residues. Unmatched junction bases numbered 9, after V lost 5 bases and J lost 7 bases. Germline CDR1 MDHEN, CDR2 SYDVKM. Combining the CDR3 with reference TRBV28 and TRBJ2-7 gives the whole variable domain DVKVTQSSRYLVKRTGEKVFLECVQDMDHENMFWYRQDPGLGLRLIYFSYDVKMKEKGDIPEGYSVSREKKERFSLILESASTNQTSMYLCASSLRQGVREQYFGPGTRLTVT.

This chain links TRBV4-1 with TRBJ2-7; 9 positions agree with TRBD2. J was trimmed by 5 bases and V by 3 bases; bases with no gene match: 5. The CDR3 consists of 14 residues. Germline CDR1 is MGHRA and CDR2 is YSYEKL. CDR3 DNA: TGCGCCAGCAGCCAGGCGGGAGGGCCCCACGAGCAGTACTTC. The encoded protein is CASSQAGGPHEQYF.

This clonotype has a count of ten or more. CDR3 residues: CASTGGGSYNEQFF. CDR3 sequence (DNA): TGTGCCAGCACAGGGGGCGGGTCCTACAATGAGCAGTTCTTC. The chain couples TRBV2 to TRBJ2-1, with 8 bases lining up with TRBD1. CDR1 SNHLY and CDR2 FYNNEI come from the germline V gene. This CDR3 contains 14 residues. V was pared by 7 bases and J by 1 base, with 3 bases of the junction left unmatched.

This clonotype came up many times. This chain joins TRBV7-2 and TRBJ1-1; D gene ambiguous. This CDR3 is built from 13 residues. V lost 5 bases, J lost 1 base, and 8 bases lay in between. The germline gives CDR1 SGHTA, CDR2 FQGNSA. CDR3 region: CASSVTRNTEAFF. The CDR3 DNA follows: TGTGCCAGCAGCGTAACGAGGAACACTGAAGCTTTCTTT. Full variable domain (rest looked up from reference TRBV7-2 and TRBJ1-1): GAGVSQSPSNKVTEKGKDVELRCDPISGHTALYWYRQSLGQGLEFLIYFQGNSAPDKSGLPSDRFSAERTGGSVSTLTIQRTQQEDSAVYLCASSVTRNTEAFFGQGTRLTVV.

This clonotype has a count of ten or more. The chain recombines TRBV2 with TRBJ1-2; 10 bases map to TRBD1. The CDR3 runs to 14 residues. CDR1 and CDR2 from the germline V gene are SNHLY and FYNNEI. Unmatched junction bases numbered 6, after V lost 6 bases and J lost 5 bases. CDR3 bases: TGTGCCAGCAGACCGGGACAGGGGACTTATGGCTACACCTTC. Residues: CASRPGQGTYGYTF.

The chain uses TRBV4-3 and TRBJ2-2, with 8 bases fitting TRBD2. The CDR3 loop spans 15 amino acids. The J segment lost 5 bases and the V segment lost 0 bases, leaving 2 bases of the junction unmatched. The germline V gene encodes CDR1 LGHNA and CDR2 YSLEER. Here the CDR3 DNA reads TGCGCCAGCAGCCAAGAAGCGGGAGATACCGGGGAGCTGTTTTTT. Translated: CASSQEAGDTGELFF.

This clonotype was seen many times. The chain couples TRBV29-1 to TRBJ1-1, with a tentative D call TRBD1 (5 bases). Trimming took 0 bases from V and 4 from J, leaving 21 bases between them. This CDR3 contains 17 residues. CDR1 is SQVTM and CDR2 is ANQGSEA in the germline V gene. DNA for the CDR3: TGCAGCGTTGAAGACGGGACCCTCGGCGGATTTAGCACTGAAGCTTTCTTT. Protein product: CSVEDGTLGGFSTEAFF. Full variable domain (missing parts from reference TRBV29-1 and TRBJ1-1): SAVISQKPSRDICQRGTSLTIQCQVDSQVTMMFWYRQQPGQSLTLIATANQGSEATYESGFVIDKFPISRPNLTFSTLTVSNMSPEDSSIYLCSVEDGTLGGFSTEAFFGQGTRLTVV.

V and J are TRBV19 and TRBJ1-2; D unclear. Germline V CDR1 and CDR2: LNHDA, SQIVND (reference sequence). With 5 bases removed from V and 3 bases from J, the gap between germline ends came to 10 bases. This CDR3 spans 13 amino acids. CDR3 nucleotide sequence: TGTGCCAGTAGTGGTAGGAGCGACTATGGCTACACCTTC. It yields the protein CASSGRSDYGYTF.

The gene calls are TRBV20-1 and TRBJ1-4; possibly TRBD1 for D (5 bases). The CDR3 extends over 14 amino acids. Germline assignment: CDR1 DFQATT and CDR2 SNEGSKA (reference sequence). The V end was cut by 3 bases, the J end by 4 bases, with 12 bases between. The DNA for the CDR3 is TGCAGTGCTAGGCAGGGATCGGGTAATGAAAAACTGTTTTTT. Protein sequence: CSARQGSGNEKLFF.

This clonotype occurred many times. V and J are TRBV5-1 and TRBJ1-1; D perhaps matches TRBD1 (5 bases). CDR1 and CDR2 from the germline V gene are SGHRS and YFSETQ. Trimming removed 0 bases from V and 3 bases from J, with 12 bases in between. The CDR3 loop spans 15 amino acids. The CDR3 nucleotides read TGCGCCAGCAGCTTGGCCTCTCAGGGCGACACTGAAGCTTTCTTT. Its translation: CASSLASQGDTEAFF.

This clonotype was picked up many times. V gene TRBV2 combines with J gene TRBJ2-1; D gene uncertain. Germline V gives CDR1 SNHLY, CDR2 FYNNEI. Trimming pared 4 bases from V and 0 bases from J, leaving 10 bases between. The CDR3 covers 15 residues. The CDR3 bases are TGTGCCAGCAGTGTTGGACGTAGCTCCTACAATGAGCAGTTCTTC. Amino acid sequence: CASSVGRSSYNEQFF.

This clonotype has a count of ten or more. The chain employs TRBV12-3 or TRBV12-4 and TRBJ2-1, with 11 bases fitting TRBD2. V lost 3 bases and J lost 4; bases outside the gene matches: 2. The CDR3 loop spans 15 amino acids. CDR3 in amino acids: CASSFRLAGYNEQFF. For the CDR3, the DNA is TGTGCCAGCAGTTTCCGACTAGCGGGATACAATGAGCAGTTCTTC.

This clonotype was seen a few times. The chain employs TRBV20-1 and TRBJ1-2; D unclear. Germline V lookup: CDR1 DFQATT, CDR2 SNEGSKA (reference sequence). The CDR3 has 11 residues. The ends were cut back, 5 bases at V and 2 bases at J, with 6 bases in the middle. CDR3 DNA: TGCAGTGCTTCCGGGAACTATGGCTACACCTTC. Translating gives CSASGNYGYTF.

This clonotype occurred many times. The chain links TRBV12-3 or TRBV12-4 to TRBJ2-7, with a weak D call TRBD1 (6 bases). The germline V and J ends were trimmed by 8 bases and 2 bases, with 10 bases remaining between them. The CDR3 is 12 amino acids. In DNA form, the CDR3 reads TGTGCCAGCGGGGGCCAGCCCTACGAGCAGTACTTC. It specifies CASGGQPYEQYF.